The 29 T cell receptor beta chains below were found in one sample sequenced in a study of T cells in Graves' hyperthyroidism and ophthalmopathy. From RNA transcripts, TCR beta CDR3 regions were amplified. An initial round of RT-PCR targeting the TCR CDR3 relied on the HTBI primer set. TCRdb reanalysed the multiplex PCR reads using MiXCR and keeps one entry per CDR3 protein. The sample has about 610,000 distinct CDR3 sequences; 46% are singletons. Sequenced: peripheral blood or thyroid tissue (not recorded which). The receptors here all came from a woman aged 18-29 years with Graves' hyperthyroidism.

Concerning this clonotype: A much larger clone differs by one base, so this may be a read error. This rearrangement joins TRBV10-3 to TRBJ2-1; D gene unclear. Per germline, CDR1 ENHRY and CDR2 SYGVKD. The CDR3 runs 10 residues. Trimming took off 6 bases at V and 7 bases at J, with 4 bases between the two ends. The CDR3 DNA follows: TGTGCCATCAGCGGGAATGAGCAGTTCTTC. This encodes CAISGNEQFF.

This clonotype was found a few times. CDR3: CASSPGTAVDTQYF. The CDR3 region has the DNA TGTGCCAGCAGTCCCGGGACGGCCGTAGATACGCAGTATTTT. The rearrangement joins TRBV2 to TRBJ2-3; either TRBD1 or TRBD2 may fit D (5 bases each). Germline CDR1 reads SNHLY; CDR2 reads FYNNEI. The V gene lost 5 bases and the J gene lost 5 bases, with 14 bases spanning the gap. This CDR3 is built from 14 residues.

This clonotype was picked up a small number of times. The chain carries TRBV24-1 and TRBJ2-5; D remains unclear. V was clipped by 3 bases and J by 0 bases, with 7 bases between them. This CDR3 spans 14 amino acids. Germline V CDR1 and CDR2: KGHDR, SFDVKD. The CDR3 coding sequence is TGTGCCACCAGTGATCATCGGGACCAAGAGACCCAGTACTTC. Translation gives CATSDHRDQETQYF.

This clonotype was recorded many times. The chain couples TRBV5-6 to TRBJ1-5; D might be TRBD1 (5 bases). The germline gives CDR1 SGHDT, CDR2 YYEEEE. V gave up 2 bases and J gave up 2 bases, with 11 bases separating them. The CDR3 covers 15 residues. CDR3 nucleotide sequence: TGTGCCAGCAGCTTTGGGGGTTGGGGCAATCAGCCCCAGCATTTT. Encoded protein: CASSFGGWGNQPQHF.

The table lists this clonotype with many counts. The chain links TRBV10-3 to TRBJ1-4; 8 nucleotides agree with TRBD1. V trimming: 4 bases; J trimming: 8 bases; junction bases outside the gene matches: 12. The V gene's germline CDR1 is ENHRY and CDR2 SYGVKD. This CDR3 is built from 16 residues. The CDR3 here is CAISADRDKAGEKLFF. In DNA form, the CDR3 reads TGTGCCATCAGTGCGGACAGGGATAAGGCCGGCGAAAAACTGTTTTTT.

This clonotype was detected ten times or more. The V gene is TRBV4-2, the J gene TRBJ2-7; tentative D call: TRBD2 (5 bases). The germline gives CDR1 LGHNA, CDR2 YNFKEQ. The CDR3 consists of 15 residues. The germline V and J ends were trimmed by 2 bases and 1 base, with 12 bases remaining between them. Here the CDR3 DNA reads TGTGCCAGCAGCCAACTCACGGGGAGTTCCTACGAGCAGTACTTC. Protein product: CASSQLTGSSYEQYF.

In this sample, this clonotype turned up many times. The V call is TRBV7-3, the J call TRBJ2-2; possible D gene TRBD1, 5 bases. The V end was cut by 5 bases, the J end by 6 bases, with 16 bases between. Germline V gives CDR1 SGHTA, CDR2 FQGTGA. This CDR3 spans 15 amino acids. The CDR3 DNA follows: TGTGCCAGCAGCCCCAGGGTTCTAGAGTCCGGGGAGCTGTTTTTT. Protein product: CASSPRVLESGELFF.

This clonotype was seen ten or more times. The CDR3 DNA sequence: TGTGCCAGCTCCGGGACGATCGGCTACACCTTC. Translating gives CASSGTIGYTF. J is TRBJ1-2 and V is TRBV2, with a weak D call TRBD1 (5 bases). V lost 8 bases and J lost 8, with 12 bases in between. CDR1 is SNHLY, CDR2 FYNNEI, per germline. There are 11 residues in the CDR3. The variable domain in full, with the rest retrieved from reference TRBV2 and TRBJ1-2, is EPEVTQTPSHQVTQMGQEVILRCVPISNHLYFYWYRQILGQKVEFLVSFYNNEISEKSEIFDDQFSVERPDGSNFTLKIRSTKLEDSAMYFCASSGTIGYTFGSGTRLTVV.

This clonotype has only a few counts. The V and J genes are TRBV11-2 and TRBJ2-3; 10 nucleotides match TRBD2. This CDR3 contains 15 residues. The junction had 7 bases not matched to a gene; V was cut back by 4 bases and J by 6 bases. Germline V CDR1 and CDR2: SGHAT, FQNNGV. The CDR3 nucleotides are TGTGCCAGCAGCTCTCGACTAGCGGGCTCGGATACGCAGTATTTT. It specifies CASSSRLAGSDTQYF.

The table lists this clonotype with many counts. The chain links TRBV2 to TRBJ1-2; D might be TRBD1 (6 bases). The CDR3 contains 12 residues. The V gene lost 11 bases and the J gene lost 6 bases, with 16 bases spanning the gap. The germline gives CDR1 SNHLY, CDR2 FYNNEI. The CDR3 DNA sequence: TGTGCCCGAGCCTGGGCAGGGGATGGCTACACCTTC. This encodes CARAWAGDGYTF.

This clonotype was counted at least ten times. The V gene is TRBV7-8, the J gene TRBJ2-2; D is uncertain. V was clipped by 1 base and J by 0 bases, with 9 bases between them. There are 16 residues in the CDR3. Germline lookup yields CDR1 SGHVS and CDR2 FQNEAQ. For the CDR3, the DNA is TGTGCCAGCAGCTTAGATATTGGAGCGAACACCGGGGAGCTGTTTTTT. This translates into CASSLDIGANTGELFF.

This sequence joins TRBV29-1 and TRBJ2-5; possible D gene TRBD1, 6 bases. The CDR3 has 12 amino acids. Germline CDR1 reads SQVTM; CDR2 reads ANQGSEA. The V gene lost 7 bases and the J gene lost 0 bases, with 9 bases spanning the gap. Written as DNA, the CDR3 is TGCAGCGCAGGACAGTACCAAGAGACCCAGTACTTC. It is translated as CSAGQYQETQYF.

A word on this clonotype: A read error may explain this, as a much larger clone is one base away. This CDR3 reads CASREGVIEAQYF. The CDR3 coding sequence is TGTGCCAGCAGAGAGGGGGTGATCGAGGCCCAGTACTTC. This sequence joins TRBV12-3 or TRBV12-4 and TRBJ2-5, with a possible D match to TRBD1 (6 bases). V dropped 6 bases and J dropped 9 bases, with 17 bases sitting between them. The CDR3 length is 13 residues.

This clonotype was seen a few times. The chain carries TRBV2 and TRBJ2-1; possibly TRBD2 for D (5 bases). Germline CDR1 reads SNHLY; CDR2 reads FYNNEI. Trimming removed 8 bases from V and 4 bases from J, with 15 bases in between. The CDR3 extends over 14 amino acids. The CDR3 reads CASLRAESYNEQFF. The CDR3 DNA sequence: TGTGCCAGCCTCCGAGCGGAGTCATACAATGAGCAGTTCTTC.

Many counts were recorded for this clonotype. The genes are TRBV6-5 and TRBJ1-5, with D maybe TRBD1 (6 bases). Germline V gene lookup returns CDR1 MNHEY and CDR2 SVGAGI. The CDR3 length is 15 residues. The V end was cut by 5 bases, the J end by 11 bases, with 22 bases between. This CDR3 is CASSPMTGRLGAQHF. The CDR3, as DNA: TGTGCCAGCAGTCCTATGACAGGACGCCTCGGGGCCCAGCATTTT.

This clonotype was seen only a few times. The rearrangement joins TRBV7-8 to TRBJ2-3; a weak D match, TRBD2 (6 bases). Germline CDR1 reads SGHVS; CDR2 reads FQNEAQ. V was trimmed by 1 base and J by 2 bases, leaving 10 bases between them. The CDR3 extends over 15 amino acids. CDR3 in amino acids: CASSLVPSDTDTQYF. CDR3 coding DNA: TGTGCCAGCAGCTTAGTCCCTAGCGACACAGATACGCAGTATTTT.

Worth noting for this clonotype: It may be a read error: a sequence one base away is much more abundant. The rearrangement uses TRBV10-3 and TRBJ2-6; 11 bases line up with TRBD1. CDR3 length: 16 residues. Trimming cost V 5 bases and J 2 bases; bases outside gene matches: 2. The germline gives CDR1 ENHRY, CDR2 SYGVKD. DNA of the CDR3: TGTGCCATCAGTAGGACAGGGGGCACTGGGGCCAACGTCCTGACTTTC. It translates to CAISRTGGTGANVLTF.

In its sample, this clonotype was seen many times. The CDR3 nucleotides are TGTGCCACCAGTGGCGCGGGGGGCTACACTGAAGCTTTCTTT. This translates into CATSGAGGYTEAFF. V usage is TRBV24-1 and J usage is TRBJ1-1; a weak D match, TRBD1 (6 bases). V was clipped by 5 bases and J by 3 bases, with 12 bases between them. Germline-derived CDR1 and CDR2 are KGHDR and SFDVKD. The CDR3 is made up of 14 amino acids.

The chain employs TRBV3-1 and TRBJ2-6, with D uncertain. Germline CDR1 reads LGHDT; CDR2 reads YNNKEL (reference sequence). Trimming took off 0 bases at V and 4 bases at J, with 19 bases between the two ends. CDR3 size: 19 residues. This chain's CDR3 is CASSQDSVHFALGANVLTF. CDR3 DNA sequence: TGTGCCAGCAGCCAAGATAGTGTCCACTTTGCTCTGGGGGCCAACGTCCTGACTTTC.

This clonotype showed up many times. V is TRBV6-5 and J is TRBJ2-5; 8 nucleotides match TRBD2. The germline V gene has CDR1 MNHEY and CDR2 SVGAGI. The junction had 9 bases not matched to a gene; V was cut back by 10 bases and J by 2 bases. This CDR3 has 14 residues. CDR3 bases: TGTGCCACCCGGACTAGCAGCTATCAAGAGACCCAGTACTTC. This translates into CATRTSSYQETQYF.

The chain is built from TRBV5-5 and TRBJ2-7, with D tentatively TRBD2 (6 bases). The CDR3 has 14 residues. Per germline, CDR1 SGHKS and CDR2 YYEKEE (reference sequence). The V gene lost 10 bases and the J gene lost 2 bases, with 19 bases spanning the gap. CDR3 sequence: CARTGGSAAYEQYF. In nucleotides, the CDR3 is TGTGCCCGAACCGGGGGTAGCGCGGCCTACGAGCAGTACTTC.

This clonotype was counted many times. This rearrangement joins TRBV11-2 to TRBJ2-7, with a possible D match to TRBD1 (6 bases). V was trimmed by 5 bases and J by 7 bases, leaving 18 bases between them. CDR3 length: 14 amino acids. Germline assignment: CDR1 SGHAT and CDR2 FQNNGV. CDR3 sequence (DNA): TGTGCCAGCAGCCTAACAGGGTTTGTAGGGGAGCAGTACTTC. Translated: CASSLTGFVGEQYF.

This clonotype was counted many times. The chain combines TRBV20-1 with TRBJ2-7; either TRBD1 or TRBD2 may supply D (6 bases each). The CDR3 loop spans 14 amino acids. V dropped 5 bases and J dropped 2 bases, with 16 bases sitting between them. The germline V gene encodes CDR1 DFQATT and CDR2 SNEGSKA (reference sequence). CDR3 loop: CSAPRPEGAYEQYF. The CDR3, as DNA: TGCAGTGCTCCTAGACCGGAGGGGGCCTACGAGCAGTACTTC.

The chain employs TRBV29-1 and TRBJ2-6; D is possibly TRBD1 (5 bases). Trimming took off 6 bases at V and 0 bases at J, with 6 bases between the two ends. The CDR3 is made up of 13 amino acids. From germline, CDR1 is SQVTM and CDR2 ANQGSEA. CDR3 protein: CSVGASGANVLTF. The CDR3 nucleotides are TGCAGCGTAGGGGCCTCTGGGGCCAACGTCCTGACTTTC.

In regard to this clonotype: A junction end diverges from the germline sequence, so it may reflect a read error. The chain has TRBV7-7 and TRBJ1-4; D possibly corresponds to TRBD1 (6 bases). The germline CDR1 and CDR2 sequences are SSHAT and FNYEAQ (reference sequence). CDR3 length: 14 residues. CDR3 bases: TGTGCTAGCAGCAGGGGACCGATGAATGAAAAACTGTTTTTT. It codes for CASSRGPMNEKLFF.

This clonotype was counted ten times or more. This rearrangement joins TRBV7-8 to TRBJ2-7; 9 nucleotides align to TRBD1. The CDR3 is 19 amino acids. The ends lost 4 bases at V and 1 base at J; junction bases unmatched: 17. Germline loops: CDR1 SGHVS, CDR2 FQNEAQ. The CDR3 region is CASSSAGTGYSGHSYEQYF. The DNA of the CDR3 is TGTGCCAGCAGCTCCGCCGGGACAGGGTACAGCGGCCATTCCTACGAGCAGTACTTC. The complete variable domain, with remaining parts taken from reference TRBV7-8 and TRBJ2-7, reads GAGVSQSPRYKVAKRGQDVALRCDPISGHVSLFWYQQALGQGPEFLTYFQNEAQLDKSGLPSDRFFAERPEGSVSTLKIQRTQQEDSAVYLCASSSAGTGYSGHSYEQYFGPGTRLTVT.

This clonotype was detected only once. The CDR3 region has the DNA TGTGCCAGCAGCTTATCCGCGGATACCTACGGCTACACCTTC. Translation: CASSLSADTYGYTF. The chain couples TRBV7-3 to TRBJ1-2, with D hard to call. The CDR3 is 14 amino acids. V was clipped by 2 bases and J by 8 bases, with 15 bases between them. Germline V gene sequence: CDR1 SGHTA, CDR2 FQGTGA.

This clonotype was found a few times. This may come from a read error, since a much larger clone is one base off. The chain couples TRBV2 to TRBJ2-2; 7 nucleotides match TRBD1. The CDR3 covers 13 residues. From germline, CDR1 is SNHLY and CDR2 FYNNEI. J lost 10 bases, V lost 8 bases, and 10 bases had no gene match. The CDR3, as DNA: TGTGCCAGCGGGGCTGACAGGGCGGCGGAGCTGTTTTTT. It codes for CASGADRAAELFF.

The J gene is TRBJ2-5, the V gene TRBV15; D call uncertain. CDR3 length: 16 residues. Trimming stripped 3 bases from V and 5 bases from J, with 19 bases between. Germline CDR1 reads LNHNV; CDR2 reads YYDKDF (reference sequence). CDR3 loop: CATSRAGGGSGETQYF. The CDR3 DNA reads TGTGCCACCAGCAGGGCCGGTGGCGGCTCTGGGGAGACCCAGTACTTC.